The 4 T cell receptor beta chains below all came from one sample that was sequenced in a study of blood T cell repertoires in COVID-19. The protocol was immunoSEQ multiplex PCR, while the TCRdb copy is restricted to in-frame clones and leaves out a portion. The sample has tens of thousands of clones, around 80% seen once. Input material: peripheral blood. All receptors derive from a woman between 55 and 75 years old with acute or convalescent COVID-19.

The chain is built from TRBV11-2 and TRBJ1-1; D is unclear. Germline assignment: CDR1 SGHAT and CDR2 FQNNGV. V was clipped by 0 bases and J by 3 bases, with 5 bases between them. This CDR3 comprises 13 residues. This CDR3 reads CASSLDRDTEAFF. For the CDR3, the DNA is TGTGCCAGCAGCTTAGATCGTGACACTGAAGCTTTCTTT.

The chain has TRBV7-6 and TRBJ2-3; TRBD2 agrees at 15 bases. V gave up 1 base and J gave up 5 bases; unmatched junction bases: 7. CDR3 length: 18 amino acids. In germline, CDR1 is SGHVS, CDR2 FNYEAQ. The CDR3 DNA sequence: TGTGCCAGCAGCTTAGGGGACGGACTAGCGGGGGGGCAAGATACGCAGTATTTT. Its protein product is CASSLGDGLAGGQDTQYF. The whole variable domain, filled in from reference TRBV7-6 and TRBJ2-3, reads GAGVSQSPRYKVTKRGQDVALRCDPISGHVSLYWYRQALGQGPEFLTYFNYEAQQDKSGLPNDRFSAERPEGSISTLTIQRTEQRDSAMYRCASSLGDGLAGGQDTQYFGPGTRLTVL.

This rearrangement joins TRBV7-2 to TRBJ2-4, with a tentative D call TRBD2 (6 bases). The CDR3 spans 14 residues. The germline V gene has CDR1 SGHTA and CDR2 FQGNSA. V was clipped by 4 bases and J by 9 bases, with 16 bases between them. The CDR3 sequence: CASSSGRGLSIQYF. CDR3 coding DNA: TGTGCCAGCAGCTCGGGGCGGGGTTTGAGCATTCAGTACTTC.

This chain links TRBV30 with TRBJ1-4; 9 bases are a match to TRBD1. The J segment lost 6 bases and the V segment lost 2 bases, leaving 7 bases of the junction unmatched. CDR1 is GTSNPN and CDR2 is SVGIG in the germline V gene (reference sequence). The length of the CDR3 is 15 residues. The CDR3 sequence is CAWSPGTGKHEKLFF. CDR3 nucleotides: TGTGCCTGGAGTCCTGGGACAGGGAAGCATGAAAAACTGTTTTTT.